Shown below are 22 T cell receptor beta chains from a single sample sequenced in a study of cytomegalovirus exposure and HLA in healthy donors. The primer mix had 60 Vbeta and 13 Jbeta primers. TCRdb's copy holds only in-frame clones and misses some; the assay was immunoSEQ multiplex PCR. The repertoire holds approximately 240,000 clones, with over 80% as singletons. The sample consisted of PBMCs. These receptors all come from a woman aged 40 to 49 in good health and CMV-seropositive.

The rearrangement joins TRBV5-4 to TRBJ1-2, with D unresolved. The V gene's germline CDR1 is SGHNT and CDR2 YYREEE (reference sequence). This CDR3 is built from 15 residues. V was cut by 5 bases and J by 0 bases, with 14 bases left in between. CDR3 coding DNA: TGTGCCAGCAGGGGAGGGCTGATTACTAACTATGGCTACACCTTC. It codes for CASRGGLITNYGYTF.

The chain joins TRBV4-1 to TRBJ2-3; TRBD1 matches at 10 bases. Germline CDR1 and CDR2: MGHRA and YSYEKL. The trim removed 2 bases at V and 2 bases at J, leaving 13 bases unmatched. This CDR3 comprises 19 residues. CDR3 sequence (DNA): TGCGCCAGCAGCCAATCCGGACAGGGGGTGGATGGCTCCACAGATACGCAGTATTTT. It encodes CASSQSGQGVDGSTDTQYF.

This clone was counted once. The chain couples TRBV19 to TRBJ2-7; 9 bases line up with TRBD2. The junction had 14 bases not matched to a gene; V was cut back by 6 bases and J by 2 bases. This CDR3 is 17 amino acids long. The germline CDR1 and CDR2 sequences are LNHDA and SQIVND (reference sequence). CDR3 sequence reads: CASSHSLSGSRTYEQYF. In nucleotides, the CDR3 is TGTGCCAGTAGCCACTCGCTTAGCGGGAGTAGAACCTACGAGCAGTACTTC.

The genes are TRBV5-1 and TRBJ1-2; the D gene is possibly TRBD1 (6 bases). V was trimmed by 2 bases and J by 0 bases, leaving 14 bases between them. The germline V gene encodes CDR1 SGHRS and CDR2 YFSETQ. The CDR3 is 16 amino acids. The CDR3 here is CASSFGQPRANYGYTF. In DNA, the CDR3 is TGCGCCAGCAGCTTCGGACAGCCTCGCGCTAACTATGGCTACACCTTC.

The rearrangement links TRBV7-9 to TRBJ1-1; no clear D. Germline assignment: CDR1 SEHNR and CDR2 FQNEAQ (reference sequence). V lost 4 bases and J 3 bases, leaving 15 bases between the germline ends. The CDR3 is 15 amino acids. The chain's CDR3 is CASSSDLAGDTEAFF. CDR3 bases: TGTGCCAGCAGCTCAGACCTAGCTGGGGACACTGAAGCTTTCTTT.

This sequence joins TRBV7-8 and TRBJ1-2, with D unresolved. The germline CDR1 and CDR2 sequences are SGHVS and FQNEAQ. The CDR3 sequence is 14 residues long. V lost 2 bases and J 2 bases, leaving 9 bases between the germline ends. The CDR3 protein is CASSLYGENYGYTF. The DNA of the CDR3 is TGTGCCAGCAGCTTATACGGGGAGAACTATGGCTACACCTTC.

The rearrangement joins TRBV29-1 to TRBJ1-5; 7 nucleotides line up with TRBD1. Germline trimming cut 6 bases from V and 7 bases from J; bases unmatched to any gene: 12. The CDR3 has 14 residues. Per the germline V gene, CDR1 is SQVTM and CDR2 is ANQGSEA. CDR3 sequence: CSVTTGRTDQPQHF. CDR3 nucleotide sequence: TGCAGCGTCACGACAGGGCGTACGGACCAGCCCCAGCATTTT.

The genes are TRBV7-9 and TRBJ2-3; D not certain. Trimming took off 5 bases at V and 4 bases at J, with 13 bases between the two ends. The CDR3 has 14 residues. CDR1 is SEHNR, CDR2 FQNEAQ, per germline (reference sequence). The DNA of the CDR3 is TGTGCCAGCAGCCCGACTCTTGGCCCAGATACGCAGTATTTT. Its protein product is CASSPTLGPDTQYF.

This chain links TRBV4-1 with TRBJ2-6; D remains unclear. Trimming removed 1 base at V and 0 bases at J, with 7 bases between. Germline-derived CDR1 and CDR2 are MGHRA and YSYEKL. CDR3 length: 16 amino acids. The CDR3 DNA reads TGCGCCAGCAGCCAAGTGTGGAGCTCTGGGGCCAACGTCCTGACTTTC. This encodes CASSQVWSSGANVLTF.

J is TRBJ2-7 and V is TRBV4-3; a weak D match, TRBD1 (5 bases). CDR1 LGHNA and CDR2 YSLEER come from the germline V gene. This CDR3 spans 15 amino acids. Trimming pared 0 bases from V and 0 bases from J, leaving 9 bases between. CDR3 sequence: CASSQDARVSYEQYF. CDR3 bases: TGCGCCAGCAGCCAAGATGCCAGGGTCTCCTACGAGCAGTACTTC.

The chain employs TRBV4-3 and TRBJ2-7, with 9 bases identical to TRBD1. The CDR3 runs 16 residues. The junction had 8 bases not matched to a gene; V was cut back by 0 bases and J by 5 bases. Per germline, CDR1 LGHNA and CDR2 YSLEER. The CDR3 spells CASSQELYRGLDEQYF. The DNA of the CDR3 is TGCGCCAGCAGCCAAGAGTTATACAGGGGGCTCGACGAGCAGTACTTC.

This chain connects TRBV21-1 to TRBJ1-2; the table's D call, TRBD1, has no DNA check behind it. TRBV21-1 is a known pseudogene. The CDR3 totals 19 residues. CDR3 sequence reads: CASSKARDRGIRANYGYTF. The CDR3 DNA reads TGTGCCAGCAGCAAAGCTAGGGACAGGGGAATAAGGGCTAACTATGGCTACACCTTC.

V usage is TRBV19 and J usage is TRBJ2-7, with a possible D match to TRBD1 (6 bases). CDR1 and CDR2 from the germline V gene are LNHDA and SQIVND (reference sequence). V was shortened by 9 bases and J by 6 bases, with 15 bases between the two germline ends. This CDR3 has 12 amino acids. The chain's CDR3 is CASLSGAGEQYF. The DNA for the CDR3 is TGTGCCAGCCTCTCAGGGGCCGGCGAGCAGTACTTC.

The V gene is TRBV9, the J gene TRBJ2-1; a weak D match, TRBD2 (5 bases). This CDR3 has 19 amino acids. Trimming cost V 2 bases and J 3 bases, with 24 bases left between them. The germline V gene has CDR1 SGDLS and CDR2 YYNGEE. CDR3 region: CASSVWEFPLSINYNEQFF. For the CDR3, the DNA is TGTGCCAGCAGCGTCTGGGAGTTCCCTCTTAGTATAAACTACAATGAGCAGTTCTTC.

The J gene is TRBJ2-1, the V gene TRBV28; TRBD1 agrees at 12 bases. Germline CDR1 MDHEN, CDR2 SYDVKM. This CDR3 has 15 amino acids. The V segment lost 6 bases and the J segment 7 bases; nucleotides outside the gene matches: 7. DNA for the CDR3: TGTGCCAGCAGGAGAGGGACAGGGGGCCGAAATGAGCAGTTCTTC. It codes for CASRRGTGGRNEQFF.

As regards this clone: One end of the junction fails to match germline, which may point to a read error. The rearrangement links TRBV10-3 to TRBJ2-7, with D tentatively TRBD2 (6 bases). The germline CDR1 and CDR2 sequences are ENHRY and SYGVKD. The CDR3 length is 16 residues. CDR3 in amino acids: CAISKSITHGGYEQYF. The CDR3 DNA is TGTGCCATCAGTAAGTCGATTACTCACGGGGGCTACGAGCAGTACTTC.

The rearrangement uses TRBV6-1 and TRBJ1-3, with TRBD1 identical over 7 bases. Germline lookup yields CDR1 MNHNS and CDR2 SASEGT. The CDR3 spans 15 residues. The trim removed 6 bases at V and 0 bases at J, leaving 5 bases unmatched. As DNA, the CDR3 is TGTGCCAGCAGGCAGGGGGACAGCTCTGGAAACACCATATATTTT. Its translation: CASRQGDSSGNTIYF.

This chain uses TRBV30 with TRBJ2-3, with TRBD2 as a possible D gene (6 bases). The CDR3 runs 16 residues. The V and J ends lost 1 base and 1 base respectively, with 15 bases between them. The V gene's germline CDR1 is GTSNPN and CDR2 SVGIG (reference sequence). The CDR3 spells CAWSAFNGRGTDTQYF. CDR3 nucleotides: TGTGCCTGGAGTGCTTTTAACGGGAGAGGCACAGATACGCAGTATTTT. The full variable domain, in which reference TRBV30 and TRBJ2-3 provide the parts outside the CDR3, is SQTIHQWPATLVQPVGSPLSLECTVEGTSNPNLYWYRQAAGRGLQLLFYSVGIGQISSEVPQNLSASRPQDRQFILSSKKLLLSDSGFYLCAWSAFNGRGTDTQYFGPGTRLTVL.

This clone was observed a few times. CDR3 sequence (DNA): TGTGCCAGCAGCCAGACAGGGGGCATCGACGAGCAGTACTTC. Its protein is CASSQTGGIDEQYF. The J gene is TRBJ2-7, the V gene TRBV5-6; 10 nucleotides line up with TRBD1. Trimming cost V 4 bases and J 5 bases; bases outside gene matches: 6. CDR1 and CDR2 (germline): SGHDT, YYEEEE. The CDR3 has 14 amino acids.

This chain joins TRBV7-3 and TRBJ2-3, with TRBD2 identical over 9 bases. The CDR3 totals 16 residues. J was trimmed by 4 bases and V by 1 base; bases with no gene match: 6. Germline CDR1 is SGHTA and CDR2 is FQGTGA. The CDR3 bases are TGTGCCAGCAGCTTAAGGCGGGGGGGCAGCGCAGATACGCAGTATTTT. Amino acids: CASSLRRGGSADTQYF.

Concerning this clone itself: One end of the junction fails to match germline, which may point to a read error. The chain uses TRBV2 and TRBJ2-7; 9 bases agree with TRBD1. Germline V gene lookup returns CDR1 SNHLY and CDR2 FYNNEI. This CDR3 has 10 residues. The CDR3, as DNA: TGTGCCGGCTCTCGGGACAGGGTAAACTTC. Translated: CAGSRDRVNF.

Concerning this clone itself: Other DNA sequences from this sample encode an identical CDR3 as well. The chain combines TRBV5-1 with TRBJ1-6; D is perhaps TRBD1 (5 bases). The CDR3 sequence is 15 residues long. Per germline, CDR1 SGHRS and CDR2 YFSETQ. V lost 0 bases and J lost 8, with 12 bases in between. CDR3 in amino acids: CASSLGGREDSPLHF. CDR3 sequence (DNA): TGCGCCAGCAGCTTGGGAGGCAGGGAAGATTCACCCCTCCACTTT.